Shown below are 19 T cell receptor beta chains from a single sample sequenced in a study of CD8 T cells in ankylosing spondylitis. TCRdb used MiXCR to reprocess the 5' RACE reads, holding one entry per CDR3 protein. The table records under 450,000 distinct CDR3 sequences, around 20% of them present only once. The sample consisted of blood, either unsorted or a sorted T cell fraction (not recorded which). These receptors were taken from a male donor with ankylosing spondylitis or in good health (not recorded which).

The CDR3 nucleotides are TGTGCCAGCTCACCCGGCGGGGGCTTAAGGTACAATGAGCAGTTCTTC. Translation gives CASSPGGGLRYNEQFF. The J gene is TRBJ2-1, the V gene TRBV18, with TRBD2 as a possible D gene (7 bases). V was pared by 3 bases and J by 4 bases, with 16 bases between. The CDR3 length is 16 residues. Germline lookup yields CDR1 KGHSH and CDR2 LQKENI.

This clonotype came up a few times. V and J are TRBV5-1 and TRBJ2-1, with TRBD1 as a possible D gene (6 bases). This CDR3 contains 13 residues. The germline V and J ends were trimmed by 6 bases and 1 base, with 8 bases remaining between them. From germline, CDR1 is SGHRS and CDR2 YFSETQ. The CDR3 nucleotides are TGCGCCAGCAATGGACAGTCCTACAATGAGCAGTTCTTC. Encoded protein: CASNGQSYNEQFF.

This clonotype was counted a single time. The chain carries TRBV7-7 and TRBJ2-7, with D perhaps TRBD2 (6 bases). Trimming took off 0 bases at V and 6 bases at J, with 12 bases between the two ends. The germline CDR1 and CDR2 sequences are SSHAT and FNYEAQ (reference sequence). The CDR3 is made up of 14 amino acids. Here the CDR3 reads CASSLALQGGEQYF. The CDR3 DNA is TGTGCCAGCAGCTTAGCGCTCCAGGGAGGCGAGCAGTACTTC.

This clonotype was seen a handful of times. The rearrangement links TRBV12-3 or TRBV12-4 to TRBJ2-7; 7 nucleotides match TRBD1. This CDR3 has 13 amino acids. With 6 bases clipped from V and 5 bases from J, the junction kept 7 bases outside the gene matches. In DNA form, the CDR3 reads TGTGCCAGCAGGCTCACAGGGGACCACGAGCAGTACTTC. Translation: CASRLTGDHEQYF.

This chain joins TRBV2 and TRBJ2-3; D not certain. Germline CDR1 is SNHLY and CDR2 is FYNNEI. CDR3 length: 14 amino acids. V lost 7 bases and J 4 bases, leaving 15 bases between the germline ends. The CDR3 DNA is TGTGCCAGCACAACCGGGTCTCAGGCAGATACGCAGTATTTT. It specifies CASTTGSQADTQYF.

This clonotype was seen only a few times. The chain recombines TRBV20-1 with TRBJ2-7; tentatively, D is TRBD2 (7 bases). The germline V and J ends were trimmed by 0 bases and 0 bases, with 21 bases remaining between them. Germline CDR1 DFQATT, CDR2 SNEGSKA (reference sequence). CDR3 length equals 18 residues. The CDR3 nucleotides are TGCAGTGCTAGAGATGGGGATGGGGGGGGCTTCCCCTCCTACGAGCAGTACTTC. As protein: CSARDGDGGGFPSYEQYF.

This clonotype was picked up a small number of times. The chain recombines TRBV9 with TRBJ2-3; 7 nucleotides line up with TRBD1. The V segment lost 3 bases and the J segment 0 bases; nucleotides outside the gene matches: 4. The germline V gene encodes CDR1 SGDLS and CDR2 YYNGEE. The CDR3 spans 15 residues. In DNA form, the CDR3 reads TGTGCCAGCAGCGCGGGACAGAAAAGCACAGATACGCAGTATTTT. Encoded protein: CASSAGQKSTDTQYF.

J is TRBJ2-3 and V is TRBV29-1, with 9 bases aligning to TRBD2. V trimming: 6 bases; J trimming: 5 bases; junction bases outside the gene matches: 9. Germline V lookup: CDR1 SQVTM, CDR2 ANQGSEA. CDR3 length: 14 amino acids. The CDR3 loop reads CSVGLAGFKDTQYF. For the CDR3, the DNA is TGCAGCGTAGGTCTAGCGGGGTTTAAAGATACGCAGTATTTT.

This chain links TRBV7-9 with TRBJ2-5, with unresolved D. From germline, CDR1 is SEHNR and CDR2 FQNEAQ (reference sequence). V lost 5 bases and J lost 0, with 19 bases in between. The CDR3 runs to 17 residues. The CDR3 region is CASSLFEGPSYQETQYF. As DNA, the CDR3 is TGTGCCAGCAGCCTTTTTGAAGGGCCATCGTACCAAGAGACCCAGTACTTC.

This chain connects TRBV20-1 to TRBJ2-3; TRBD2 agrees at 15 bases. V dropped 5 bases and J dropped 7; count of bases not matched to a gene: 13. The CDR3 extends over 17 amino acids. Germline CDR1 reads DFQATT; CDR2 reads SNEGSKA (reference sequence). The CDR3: CSARTSGGAGIMNTQYF. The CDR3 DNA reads TGCAGTGCTCGGACTAGCGGGGGGGCGGGTATCATGAATACGCAGTATTTT.

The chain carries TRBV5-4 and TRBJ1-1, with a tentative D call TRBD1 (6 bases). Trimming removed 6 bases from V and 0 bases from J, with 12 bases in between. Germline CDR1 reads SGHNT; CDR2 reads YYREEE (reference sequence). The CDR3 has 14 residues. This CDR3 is CASTMTGLNTEAFF. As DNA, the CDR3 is TGTGCCAGCACAATGACAGGATTGAACACTGAAGCTTTCTTT.

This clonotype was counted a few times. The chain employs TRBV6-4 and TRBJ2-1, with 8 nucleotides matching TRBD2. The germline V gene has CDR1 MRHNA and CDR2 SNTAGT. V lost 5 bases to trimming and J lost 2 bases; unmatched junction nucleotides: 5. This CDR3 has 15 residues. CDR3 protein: CASSPIAGTYNEQFF. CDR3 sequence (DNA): TGTGCCAGCAGTCCCATAGCGGGGACCTACAATGAGCAGTTCTTC.

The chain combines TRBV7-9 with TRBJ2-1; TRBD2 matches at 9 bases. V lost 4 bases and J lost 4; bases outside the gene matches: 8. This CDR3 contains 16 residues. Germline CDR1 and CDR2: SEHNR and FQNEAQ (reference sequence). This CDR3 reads CASSSFSGGFYNEQFF. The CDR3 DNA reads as TGTGCCAGCAGCTCCTTCAGCGGGGGGTTTTACAATGAGCAGTTCTTC. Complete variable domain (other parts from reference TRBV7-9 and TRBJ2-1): DTGVSQNPRHKITKRGQNVTFRCDPISEHNRLYWYRQTLGQGPEFLTYFQNEAQLEKSRLLSDRFSAERPKGSFSTLEIQRTEQGDSAMYLCASSSFSGGFYNEQFFGPGTRLTVL.

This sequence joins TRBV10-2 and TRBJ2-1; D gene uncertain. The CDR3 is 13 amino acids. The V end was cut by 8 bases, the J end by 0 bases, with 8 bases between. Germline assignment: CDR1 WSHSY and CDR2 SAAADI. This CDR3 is CASGVSSYNEQFF. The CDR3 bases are TGCGCCAGCGGGGTGTCCTCCTACAATGAGCAGTTCTTC.

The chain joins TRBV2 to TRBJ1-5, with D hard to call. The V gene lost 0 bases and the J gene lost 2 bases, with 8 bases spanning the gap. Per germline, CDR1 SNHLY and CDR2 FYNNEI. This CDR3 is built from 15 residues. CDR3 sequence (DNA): TGTGCCAGCAGTGAAGCGGGCCAACGCAATCAGCCCCAGCATTTT. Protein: CASSEAGQRNQPQHF.

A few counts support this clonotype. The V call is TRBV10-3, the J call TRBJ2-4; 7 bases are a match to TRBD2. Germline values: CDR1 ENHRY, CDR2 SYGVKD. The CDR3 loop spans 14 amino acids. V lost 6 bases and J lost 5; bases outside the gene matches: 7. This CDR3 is CAISESSGQNIQYF. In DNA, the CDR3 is TGTGCCATCAGCGAATCTAGCGGACAAAACATTCAGTACTTC.

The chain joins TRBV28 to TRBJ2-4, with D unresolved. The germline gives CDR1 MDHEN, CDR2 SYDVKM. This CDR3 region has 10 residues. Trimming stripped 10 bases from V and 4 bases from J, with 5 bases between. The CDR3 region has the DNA TGTGCCACCCATAAAAACATTCAGTACTTC. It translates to CATHKNIQYF.

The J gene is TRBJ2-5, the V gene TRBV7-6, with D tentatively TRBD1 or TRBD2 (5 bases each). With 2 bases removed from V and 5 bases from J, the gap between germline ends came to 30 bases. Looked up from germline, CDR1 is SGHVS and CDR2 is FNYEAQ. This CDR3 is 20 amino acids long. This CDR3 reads CASSLNSGYLEIGTAETQYF. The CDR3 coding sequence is TGTGCCAGCAGCTTAAACAGCGGTTACTTGGAGATAGGGACGGCGGAGACCCAGTACTTC.

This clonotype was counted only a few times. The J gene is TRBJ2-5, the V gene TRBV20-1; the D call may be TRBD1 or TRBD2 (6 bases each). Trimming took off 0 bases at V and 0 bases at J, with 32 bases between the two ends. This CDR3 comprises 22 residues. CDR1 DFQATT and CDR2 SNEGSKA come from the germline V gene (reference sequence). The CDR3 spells CSARDFGRGAQVWGRYQETQYF. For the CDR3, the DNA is TGCAGTGCTAGAGATTTTGGAAGGGGGGCCCAAGTGTGGGGACGGTACCAAGAGACCCAGTACTTC.